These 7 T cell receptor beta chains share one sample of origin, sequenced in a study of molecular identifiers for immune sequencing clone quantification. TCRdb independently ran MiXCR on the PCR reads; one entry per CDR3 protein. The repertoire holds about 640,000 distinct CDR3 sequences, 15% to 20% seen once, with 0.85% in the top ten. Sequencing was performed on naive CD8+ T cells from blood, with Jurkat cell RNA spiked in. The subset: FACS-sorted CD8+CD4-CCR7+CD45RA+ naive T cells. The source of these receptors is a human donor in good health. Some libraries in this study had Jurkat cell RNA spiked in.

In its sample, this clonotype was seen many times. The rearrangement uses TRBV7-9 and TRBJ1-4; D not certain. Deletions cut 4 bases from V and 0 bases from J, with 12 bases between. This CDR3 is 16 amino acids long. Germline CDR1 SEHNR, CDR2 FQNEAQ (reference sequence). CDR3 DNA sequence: TGTGCCAGCAGCTCCCACGTCAGCTCAACTAATGAAAAACTGTTTTTT. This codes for CASSSHVSSTNEKLFF.

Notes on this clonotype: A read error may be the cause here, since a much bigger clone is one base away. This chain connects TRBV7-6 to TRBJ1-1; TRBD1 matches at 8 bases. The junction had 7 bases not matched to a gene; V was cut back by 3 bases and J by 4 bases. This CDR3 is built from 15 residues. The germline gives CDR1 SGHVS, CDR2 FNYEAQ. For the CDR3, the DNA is TGTGCCAGCAGCTTGTCGACAGGGGTGGTCACTGAAGCTTTCTTT. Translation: CASSLSTGVVTEAFF.

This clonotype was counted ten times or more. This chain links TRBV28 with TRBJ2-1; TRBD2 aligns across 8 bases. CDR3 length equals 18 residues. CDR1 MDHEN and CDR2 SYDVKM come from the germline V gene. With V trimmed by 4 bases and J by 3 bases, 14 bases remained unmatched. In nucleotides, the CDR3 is TGTGCCAGCAGTTCTCAGACGGTGAGCGGGGGCGACTACAATGAGCAGTTCTTC. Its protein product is CASSSQTVSGGDYNEQFF. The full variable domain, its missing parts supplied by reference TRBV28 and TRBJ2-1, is DVKVTQSSRYLVKRTGEKVFLECVQDMDHENMFWYRQDPGLGLRLIYFSYDVKMKEKGDIPEGYSVSREKKERFSLILESASTNQTSMYLCASSSQTVSGGDYNEQFFGPGTRLTVL.

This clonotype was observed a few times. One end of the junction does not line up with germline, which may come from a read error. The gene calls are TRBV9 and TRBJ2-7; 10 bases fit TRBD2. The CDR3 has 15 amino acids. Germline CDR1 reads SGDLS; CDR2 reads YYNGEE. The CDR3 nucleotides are TGTGCCAGCAGCGAAAGCGGGAGGGCCTCCGACGAGCAGTACTTC. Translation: CASSESGRASDEQYF. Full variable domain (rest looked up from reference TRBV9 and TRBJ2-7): DSGVTQTPKHLITATGQRVTLRCSPRSGDLSVYWYQQSLDQGLQFLIQYYNGEERAKGNILERFSAQQFPDLHSELNLSSLELGDSALYFCASSESGRASDEQYFGPGTRLTVT.

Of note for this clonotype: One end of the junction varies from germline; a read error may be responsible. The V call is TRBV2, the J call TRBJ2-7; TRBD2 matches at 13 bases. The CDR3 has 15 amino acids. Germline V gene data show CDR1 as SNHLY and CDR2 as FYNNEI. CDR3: CASSPRTSGSTERYF. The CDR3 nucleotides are TGTGCCAGCAGTCCACGGACTAGCGGGAGTACCGAGCGGTACTTC. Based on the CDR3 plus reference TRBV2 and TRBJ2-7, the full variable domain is EPEVTQTPSHQVTQMGQEVILRCVPISNHLYFYWYRQILGQKVEFLVSFYNNEISEKSEIFDDQFSVERPDGSNFTLKIRSTKLEDSAMYFCASSPRTSGSTERYFGPGTRLTVT.

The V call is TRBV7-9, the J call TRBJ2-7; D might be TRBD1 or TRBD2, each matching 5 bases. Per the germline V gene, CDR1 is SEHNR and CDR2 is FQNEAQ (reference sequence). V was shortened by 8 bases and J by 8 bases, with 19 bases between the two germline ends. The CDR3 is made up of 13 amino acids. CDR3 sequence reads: CASCPSGLGQQYF. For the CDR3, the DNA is TGTGCCAGCTGCCCCAGTGGGCTGGGACAGCAGTACTTC.

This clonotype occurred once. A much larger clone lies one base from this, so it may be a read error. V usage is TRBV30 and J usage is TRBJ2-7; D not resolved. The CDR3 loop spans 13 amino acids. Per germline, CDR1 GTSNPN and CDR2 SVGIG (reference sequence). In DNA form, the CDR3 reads TGTGCCCGGAGTGCCACTCTCGGCGCCGAGCAGTACTTC. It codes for CARSATLGAEQYF.